Following are 9 T cell receptor beta chains from one sample sequenced in a study of blood T cell repertoires in COVID-19. Data came from immunoSEQ multiplex PCR; TCRdb stores just in-frame clones and leaves some out. The sample records fewer than 250,000 clones, about nine tenths being singletons. Sequencing was carried out using peripheral blood. These receptor sequences come from a woman in her sixties or seventies with acute or convalescent COVID-19.

The V call is TRBV4-1, the J call TRBJ2-7; TRBD2 agrees at 10 bases. CDR1 is MGHRA, CDR2 YSYEKL, per germline. This CDR3 spans 16 amino acids. V gave up 4 bases and J gave up 2 bases; unmatched junction bases: 8. For the CDR3, the DNA is TGCGCCAGCAGCCGCACTCTAGCGGGGGCCGCCTACGAGCAGTACTTC. It encodes CASSRTLAGAAYEQYF.

J is TRBJ2-5 and V is TRBV3-1 (or the pseudogene TRBV3-2), with D possibly TRBD2 on 5 matching bases. Trimming shortened V by 8 bases and J by 2 bases, and 9 bases separated the two germline ends. This CDR3 has 12 amino acids. Germline V lookup: CDR1 LGHDT, CDR2 YNNKEL (reference sequence). DNA for the CDR3: TGTGCCAGCGGGGAGCGACAAGAGACCCAGTACTTC. Amino acids: CASGERQETQYF.

The chain links TRBV27 to TRBJ2-2, with a possible D match to TRBD1 (6 bases). The CDR3 spans 15 residues. Per the germline V gene, CDR1 is MNHEY and CDR2 is SMNVEV (reference sequence). Deletions cut 3 bases from V and 1 base from J, with 9 bases between. CDR3 protein: CASSFSTGNTGELFF. CDR3 nucleotide sequence: TGTGCCAGCAGTTTTTCGACAGGGAACACCGGGGAGCTGTTTTTT.

This chain connects TRBV28 to TRBJ2-7; 9 bases agree with TRBD1. Trimming took 5 bases from V and 2 from J; bases not matched to a gene: 10. CDR1 is MDHEN, CDR2 SYDVKM, per germline. The CDR3 runs to 16 residues. This CDR3 reads CASSVRTGAKTYEQYF. CDR3 DNA: TGTGCCAGCAGTGTCAGGACAGGGGCGAAGACCTACGAGCAGTACTTC. The entire variable domain, with the rest obtained from reference TRBV28 and TRBJ2-7, is as follows: DVKVTQSSRYLVKRTGEKVFLECVQDMDHENMFWYRQDPGLGLRLIYFSYDVKMKEKGDIPEGYSVSREKKERFSLILESASTNQTSMYLCASSVRTGAKTYEQYFGPGTRLTVT.

This chain links TRBV14 with TRBJ2-2; a possible D gene is TRBD1 (5 bases). V dropped 3 bases and J dropped 1 base, with 9 bases sitting between them. Germline CDR1 SGHDN, CDR2 FVKESK. This CDR3 comprises 15 residues. DNA for the CDR3: TGTGCCAGCAGCCACAGGGATAAGAACACCGGGGAGCTGTTTTTT. It encodes CASSHRDKNTGELFF.

CDR3 coding DNA: TGTGCCAGCAGCTCTAGCGGGAGGGCCGTATACGGGGAGCTGTTTTTT. It yields the protein CASSSSGRAVYGELFF. The V and J genes are TRBV7-2 and TRBJ2-2; 12 positions agree with TRBD2. V lost 4 bases, J lost 7 bases, and 7 bases stayed unmatched. This CDR3 contains 16 residues. CDR1 SGHTA and CDR2 FQGNSA come from the germline V gene.

This clone was observed a single time. The V call is TRBV5-1, the J call TRBJ1-1, with D uncertain. Trimming took 5 bases from V and 1 from J, leaving 12 bases between them. Germline CDR1 and CDR2: SGHRS and YFSETQ. The CDR3 contains 14 residues. The DNA of the CDR3 is TGCGCCAGCAGGGAGGGTCCACAGAACACTGAAGCTTTCTTT. Encoded protein: CASREGPQNTEAFF.

The chain has TRBV13 and TRBJ1-3; possible D gene TRBD1, 6 bases. V was cut by 4 bases and J by 6 bases, with 16 bases left in between. There are 15 residues in the CDR3. The germline CDR1 and CDR2 sequences are PRHDT and FYEKMQ (reference sequence). The DNA for the CDR3 is TGTGCCAGCAGCTCACAGGGTCATTCTCTAAACACCATATATTTT. Translating gives CASSSQGHSLNTIYF.

The V and J genes are TRBV11-2 and TRBJ1-1; D is unresolved. The V end was cut by 8 bases, the J end by 1 base, with 8 bases between. The CDR3 covers 12 residues. The germline V gene encodes CDR1 SGHAT and CDR2 FQNNGV. CDR3 sequence reads: CASLRQNTEAFF. CDR3 DNA: TGTGCCAGCTTGAGACAGAACACTGAAGCTTTCTTT.